This TCR beta chain is drawn from a study of blood T cell repertoires in COVID-19. Study overall: Specimens from acute and convalescent COVID-19 originated in the United States, Italy and Spain. Sources were T cells, B-cell-depleted T cells, or PBMCs; the material itself was cDNA or gDNA.

Sequenced by immunoSEQ multiplex PCR; TCRdb stores in-frame clones only, minus some. The sample consists of hundreds of thousands of clones, 87% of them appearing once. Recruited during active infection, patients (from Seattle) were subsequently followed longitudinally. The CDR3 sequence is 17 residues long. V dropped 1 base and J dropped 8; count of bases not matched to a gene: 9. CDR1 and CDR2 from the germline V gene are SGHAT and FQNNGV. This TCR was recovered from a woman aged 50 to 60 with COVID-19, enrolled during active disease. Sequencing was carried out using peripheral blood. The chain recombines TRBV11-2 with TRBJ1-6, with TRBD1 matching 9 bases. CDR3 amino acids: CASSLGQGDLSYSPLHF. CDR3 coding DNA: TGTGCCAGCAGCTTAGGACAGGGGGACCTCTCCTATTCACCCCTCCACTTT. Supplemented by reference TRBV11-2 and TRBJ1-6, the full variable domain reads EAGVAQSPRYKIIEKRQSVAFWCNPISGHATLYWYQQILGQGPKLLIQFQNNGVVDDSQLPKDRFSAERLKGVDSTLKIQPAKLEDSAVYLCASSLGQGDLSYSPLHFGNGTRLTVT.